Sequencing of this T cell receptor (beta chain) was carried out in a study of blood T cell repertoires in COVID-19. About the research overall: The cDNA or gDNA used as material had been derived from T cells, B-cell-depleted T cells, or PBMCs.

The assay was immunoSEQ multiplex PCR, and TCRdb's table has in-frame clones only and misses some. Among around 280,000 clones listed, approximately 91% were seen once. CDR1 and CDR2 (germline): SNHLY, FYNNEI. The CDR3 has 14 residues. V dropped 8 bases and J dropped 6 bases, with 14 bases sitting between them. The genes are TRBV2 and TRBJ1-6; possibly TRBD1 for D (5 bases). This TCR was recovered from a woman in her forties who had recovered from COVID-19. Sequencing input: PBMCs or T cells enriched from blood (not recorded which). This chain's CDR3 is CASLRDSLNSPLHF. DNA for the CDR3: TGTGCCAGCCTTCGAGACAGCCTTAATTCACCCCTCCACTTT.